A selection of T cell receptor beta chains follows, all from one sample in a study of blood T cell repertoires in COVID-19. Clones were sequenced by immunoSEQ multiplex PCR, and TCRdb holds only the in-frame ones, with some missing. The sample carries about 430,000 clones, roughly nine tenths recorded once. The sample consisted of PBMCs or T cells enriched from blood (not recorded which). These receptors originate from a man in his thirties or forties who had recovered from COVID-19. CDR3s include the opening cysteine and the closing phenylalanine or tryptophan. The D gene is left open where the match is weak. Part of the rows lack a size; the others show once, few, many or a class for expanded clones.

v_call: TRBV3-1/TRBV3-2; j_call: TRBJ2-1; d_call: TRBD2; clone_size: .; cdr3_nt: TGTGCCAGCGGAGCGGGAGGCTGGATTAGTGAGCAGTTCTTC; cdr3_aa: CASGAGGWISEQFF
v_call: TRBV7-8; j_call: TRBJ1-2; d_call: .; clone_size: .; cdr3_nt: TGTGCCAGCAGCCATCGACAGAGCTATGGCTACACCTTC; cdr3_aa: CASSHRQSYGYTF
v_call: TRBV5-5; j_call: TRBJ1-2; d_call: .; clone_size: .; cdr3_nt: TGTGCCAGCAGCACTCCCGGGGGGACATTCTATGGCTACACCTTC; cdr3_aa: CASSTPGGTFYGYTF
v_call: TRBV19; j_call: TRBJ1-5; d_call: TRBD1; clone_size: once; cdr3_nt: TGTGCCAGTAGTTGGACAGGGTCCAATCAGCCCCAGCATTTT; cdr3_aa: CASSWTGSNQPQHF
v_call: TRBV18; j_call: TRBJ2-7; d_call: TRBD1; clone_size: .; cdr3_nt: TGTGCCAGCTCACCTCTAATCGGGACAGACAAACCCTACGAGCAGTACTTC; cdr3_aa: CASSPLIGTDKPYEQYF
v_call: TRBV7-8; j_call: TRBJ2-1; d_call: .; clone_size: once; cdr3_nt: TGTGCCAGCAGCTTAGGAACAGGGAAGTTCTTC; cdr3_aa: CASSLGTGKFF
v_call: TRBV18; j_call: TRBJ2-7; d_call: TRBD2; clone_size: .; cdr3_nt: TGTGCCAGCTCATCCCGTAGCGGGAGTATAGGCGAGCAGTACTTC; cdr3_aa: CASSSRSGSIGEQYF
v_call: TRBV30; j_call: TRBJ1-2; d_call: .; clone_size: .; cdr3_nt: TGTGCCTGGGGACCGGGGGACCTCTATGGCTACACCTTC; cdr3_aa: CAWGPGDLYGYTF
v_call: TRBV6-2/TRBV6-3; j_call: TRBJ2-1; d_call: TRBD2; clone_size: once; cdr3_nt: TGTGCCAGCAGTTACCCCGGTAGCGGGATAATTGAGCAGTTCTTC; cdr3_aa: CASSYPGSGIIEQFF
v_call: TRBV9; j_call: TRBJ1-4; d_call: .; clone_size: .; cdr3_nt: TGTGCCAGCAGACGGAGTGACGGAAGTAATGAAAAACTGTTTTTT; cdr3_aa: CASRRSDGSNEKLFF
v_call: TRBV5-8; j_call: TRBJ1-3; d_call: .; clone_size: .; cdr3_nt: TGTGCCAGCGCCCGGGGAGCCGCTGGAAACACCATATATTTT; cdr3_aa: CASARGAAGNTIYF
v_call: TRBV4-1; j_call: TRBJ2-7; d_call: TRBD2; clone_size: .; cdr3_nt: TGCGCCAGCAGCCAACTAGCGGGAGGGGTGTACGAGCAGTACTTC; cdr3_aa: CASSQLAGGVYEQYF
v_call: TRBV9; j_call: TRBJ1-2; d_call: TRBD1; clone_size: .; cdr3_nt: TGTGCCAGCAGCGGGGACAGGGACTATGGCTACACCTTC; cdr3_aa: CASSGDRDYGYTF
v_call: TRBV7-9; j_call: TRBJ2-7; d_call: TRBD1; clone_size: .; cdr3_nt: TGTGCCAGCAGCTTTGAGCAGGGGGCGCCGTCCGAGCAGTACTTC; cdr3_aa: CASSFEQGAPSEQYF
v_call: TRBV7-6; j_call: TRBJ2-7; d_call: .; clone_size: .; cdr3_nt: TGTGCCAGCAGCTTAGGCACTGCCTACGAGCAGTACTTC; cdr3_aa: CASSLGTAYEQYF
v_call: TRBV5-1; j_call: TRBJ2-5; d_call: TRBD1; clone_size: .; cdr3_nt: TGCGCCAGCAGCTGGGGACAGGGTGGTGTTCCGATGGGCGAGACCCAGTACTTC; cdr3_aa: CASSWGQGGVPMGETQYF
v_call: TRBV30; j_call: TRBJ2-1; d_call: .; clone_size: .; cdr3_nt: TGTGCCTGGACTAGTTCGTACAATGAGCAGTTCTTC; cdr3_aa: CAWTSSYNEQFF
v_call: TRBV6-5; j_call: TRBJ2-1; d_call: TRBD2; clone_size: .; cdr3_nt: TGTGCCAGCAGTTACTCGGGACTAGCGGGTTCCAATGAGCAGTTCTTC; cdr3_aa: CASSYSGLAGSNEQFF
v_call: TRBV7-9; j_call: TRBJ1-2; d_call: .; clone_size: .; cdr3_nt: TGTGCCAGCAGCTTAGTCTCGGCGGATGGCTACACCTTC; cdr3_aa: CASSLVSADGYTF
v_call: TRBV5-1; j_call: TRBJ1-2; d_call: TRBD1; clone_size: .; cdr3_nt: TGCGCCAGCAGCCCCGGGACAGGCTATGGCTACACCTTC; cdr3_aa: CASSPGTGYGYTF
v_call: TRBV16; j_call: TRBJ1-5; d_call: TRBD1; clone_size: .; cdr3_nt: TGTGCCAGCAGCCCCTCCGGGACAGGTAACAATCAGCCCCAGCATTTT; cdr3_aa: CASSPSGTGNNQPQHF
v_call: TRBV5-1; j_call: TRBJ2-7; d_call: TRBD1; clone_size: .; cdr3_nt: TGCGCCAGCAGCTTGGATGGACAGGGAATTGACGAGCAGTACTTC; cdr3_aa: CASSLDGQGIDEQYF
v_call: TRBV10-3; j_call: TRBJ1-4; d_call: .; clone_size: .; cdr3_nt: TGTGCCGCTAACAGGGCCCCTAATGAAAAACTGTTTTTT; cdr3_aa: CAANRAPNEKLFF
v_call: TRBV5-1; j_call: TRBJ1-5; d_call: .; clone_size: .; cdr3_nt: TGCGCCAGCAGCTTGTATTCAGGACAGCCCCAGCATTTT; cdr3_aa: CASSLYSGQPQHF
v_call: TRBV2; j_call: TRBJ2-5; d_call: TRBD1; clone_size: few; cdr3_nt: TGTGCCAGCAGGGTACAACAGGGGATCGAGACCCAGTACTTC; cdr3_aa: CASRVQQGIETQYF
v_call: TRBV10-2; j_call: TRBJ1-3; d_call: .; clone_size: .; cdr3_nt: TGCGCCAGCACCACCCGGGCCCCGGGAGCCATATATTTT; cdr3_aa: CASTTRAPGAIYF
v_call: TRBV11-2; j_call: TRBJ2-7; d_call: .; clone_size: .; cdr3_nt: TGTGCCAGCAGCCCACAGGTTTCGGCCTACGAGCAGTACTTC; cdr3_aa: CASSPQVSAYEQYF
v_call: TRBV11-2; j_call: TRBJ1-2; d_call: TRBD1; clone_size: .; cdr3_nt: TGTGCCAGCAGCTTAGTACAGGGGGGGATACTGTTTAACTATGGCTACACCTTC; cdr3_aa: CASSLVQGGILFNYGYTF
v_call: TRBV27; j_call: TRBJ1-1; d_call: .; clone_size: .; cdr3_nt: TGTGCCAGCAGTTACGACAGGACTCATGAAGCTTTCTTT; cdr3_aa: CASSYDRTHEAFF
v_call: TRBV18; j_call: TRBJ2-1; d_call: .; clone_size: .; cdr3_nt: TGTGCCAGCTCACCGACAGGTGGACGTGAGCAGTTCTTC; cdr3_aa: CASSPTGGREQFF
v_call: TRBV24-1; j_call: TRBJ2-7; d_call: TRBD2; clone_size: .; cdr3_nt: TGTGCCACCAGTGGCGCTAGCGGGAGTGATGAGCAGTACTTC; cdr3_aa: CATSGASGSDEQYF
v_call: TRBV4-2; j_call: TRBJ2-7; d_call: TRBD2; clone_size: .; cdr3_nt: TGTGCCAGCAGTCGTTCAAAACTAGCGGGAGGTTACGAGCAGTACTTC; cdr3_aa: CASSRSKLAGGYEQYF
v_call: TRBV4-1; j_call: TRBJ2-5; d_call: .; clone_size: .; cdr3_nt: TGCGCCAGCAGCCAAGTGGGGCTCCCACAAGAGACCCAGTACTTC; cdr3_aa: CASSQVGLPQETQYF
v_call: TRBV2; j_call: TRBJ2-2; d_call: .; clone_size: once; cdr3_nt: TGTGCCAGCGAAAGCGGAGCAAACACCGGGGAGCTGTTTTTT; cdr3_aa: CASESGANTGELFF
v_call: TRBV6-6; j_call: TRBJ2-7; d_call: .; clone_size: .; cdr3_nt: TGTGCCAGCAGCCTCGGGTCCTACGAGCAGTACTTC; cdr3_aa: CASSLGSYEQYF
v_call: TRBV12-3/TRBV12-4; j_call: TRBJ1-1; d_call: .; clone_size: few; cdr3_nt: TGTGCCAGCAGTCGCCAACAGGCTGAAGCTTTCTTT; cdr3_aa: CASSRQQAEAFF
v_call: TRBV5-4; j_call: TRBJ2-7; d_call: TRBD1; clone_size: .; cdr3_nt: TGTGCCAGCAGCCTCCAAGGGGGCGGCTGGGCCAACGAGCAGTACTTC; cdr3_aa: CASSLQGGGWANEQYF
v_call: TRBV7-9; j_call: TRBJ2-1; d_call: TRBD2; clone_size: .; cdr3_nt: TGTGCCAGCAGCTTAGAGGGTTTAACTAGCGGTTACAATGAGCAGTTCTTC; cdr3_aa: CASSLEGLTSGYNEQFF
v_call: TRBV28; j_call: TRBJ1-3; d_call: .; clone_size: .; cdr3_nt: TGTGCCAGCAGCCCCGCAGGACGGGGCTCTGGAAACACCATATATTTT; cdr3_aa: CASSPAGRGSGNTIYF
v_call: TRBV18; j_call: TRBJ1-2; d_call: TRBD1; clone_size: .; cdr3_nt: TGTGCCAGCTCACCAGGGAGGACAGGCTCTAACTATGGCTACACCTTC; cdr3_aa: CASSPGRTGSNYGYTF
v_call: TRBV6-5; j_call: TRBJ2-2; d_call: TRBD1; clone_size: .; cdr3_nt: TGTGCCAGTGGCCGGCGGACAGGGGTTACCGGGGAGCTGTTTTTT; cdr3_aa: CASGRRTGVTGELFF
v_call: TRBV6-5; j_call: TRBJ1-2; d_call: .; clone_size: .; cdr3_nt: TGTGCCAGCAGTCAGGGGTATGGCTACACCTTC; cdr3_aa: CASSQGYGYTF